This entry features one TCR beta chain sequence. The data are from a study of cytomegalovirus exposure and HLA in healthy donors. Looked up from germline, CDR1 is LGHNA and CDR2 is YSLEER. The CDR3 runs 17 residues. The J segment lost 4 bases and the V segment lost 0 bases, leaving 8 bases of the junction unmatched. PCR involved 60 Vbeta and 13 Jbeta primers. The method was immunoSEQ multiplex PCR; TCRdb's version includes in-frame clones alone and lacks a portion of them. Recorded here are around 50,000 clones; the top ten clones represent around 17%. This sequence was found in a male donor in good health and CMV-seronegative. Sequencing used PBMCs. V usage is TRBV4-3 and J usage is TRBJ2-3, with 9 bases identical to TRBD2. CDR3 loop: CASSQESSGVPPDTQYF. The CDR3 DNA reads TGCGCCAGCAGCCAAGAGTCTAGCGGGGTCCCCCCAGATACGCAGTATTTT.